A selection of T cell receptor beta chains follows, all from one sample in a study of technical replicates of blood from several donors. TCRdb's table, derived via immunoSEQ multiplex PCR, lists solely in-frame clones and lacks some. Of nearly 80,000 clones in the sample, just under 95% are singletons; the top ten hold about 0.37%. The source material was T cells isolated from PBMCs. The source is a human donor in good health. Each CDR3 is given with its conserved first and last residue. A D gene is named only where the DNA matches it firmly. The listing skips clone size in some rows; elsewhere it reads once, few, many or a size class.

CDR3nt: TGTGCCAGCAGCTTAGTGGAGAGCGGGGAGCTGTTTTTT; CDR3aa: CASSLVESGELFF; j_gene: TRBJ2-2; v_gene: TRBV7-3; d_gene: .; len: 13; abundance: .
CDR3nt: TGCGCCAGCAGCCATGAGGCAGTGGGGACAGGGGGCGATCAGCCCCAGCATTTT; CDR3aa: CASSHEAVGTGGDQPQHF; j_gene: TRBJ1-5; v_gene: TRBV4-3; d_gene: TRBD1; len: 18; abundance: .
CDR3nt: TGTGCCAGCACCTATCGGGACTACAACACTGAAGCTTTCTTT; CDR3aa: CASTYRDYNTEAFF; j_gene: TRBJ1-1; v_gene: TRBV9; d_gene: .; len: 14; abundance: .
CDR3nt: TGTGCCAGCAGTCCGGGGACAGCTCTTAACACTGAAGCTTTCTTT; CDR3aa: CASSPGTALNTEAFF; j_gene: TRBJ1-1; v_gene: TRBV28; d_gene: TRBD1; len: 15; abundance: .
CDR3nt: TGTGCCAGCAGTTCCGCGGGGAGGGACTACGAGCAGTACTTC; CDR3aa: CASSSAGRDYEQYF; j_gene: TRBJ2-7; v_gene: TRBV28; d_gene: TRBD2; len: 14; abundance: .
CDR3nt: TGTGCCAGCAGCCTGGGGACACTTACATCCTACGAGCAGTACTTC; CDR3aa: CASSLGTLTSYEQYF; j_gene: TRBJ2-7; v_gene: TRBV9; d_gene: .; len: 15; abundance: .
CDR3nt: TGTGCCAGCAGGTACGACTTCTACAATGAGCAGTTCTTC; CDR3aa: CASRYDFYNEQFF; j_gene: TRBJ2-1; v_gene: TRBV27; d_gene: .; len: 13; abundance: .
CDR3nt: TGTGCCAGCAGCGAGATGAACACTGAAGCTTTCTTT; CDR3aa: CASSEMNTEAFF; j_gene: TRBJ1-1; v_gene: TRBV2; d_gene: .; len: 12; abundance: few
CDR3nt: TGTGCCAGCAGGGACCGACAGGGAGGCTACACCTTC; CDR3aa: CASRDRQGGYTF; j_gene: TRBJ1-2; v_gene: TRBV6-4; d_gene: TRBD1; len: 12; abundance: .
CDR3nt: TGTGCCAGTAGTATAAGGACAGGGGTAAGCACTGAAGCTTTCTTT; CDR3aa: CASSIRTGVSTEAFF; j_gene: TRBJ1-1; v_gene: TRBV19; d_gene: TRBD1; len: 15; abundance: .
CDR3nt: TGTGCCAGTAGCCGACTGAGTGGCAATCAGCCCCAGCATTTT; CDR3aa: CASSRLSGNQPQHF; j_gene: TRBJ1-5; v_gene: TRBV19; d_gene: .; len: 14; abundance: .
CDR3nt: TGCGCCAGCAGTGAGTCTCTTAAGATCAACGGAGCTTTCTTT; CDR3aa: CASSESLKINGAFF; j_gene: TRBJ1-1; v_gene: TRBV10-2; d_gene: .; len: 14; abundance: .
CDR3nt: TGTGCCATCAGTGCCCGGACTAGCGGGAATTATGAGGCAGATACGCAGTATTTT; CDR3aa: CAISARTSGNYEADTQYF; j_gene: TRBJ2-3; v_gene: TRBV10-3; d_gene: TRBD2; len: 18; abundance: .
CDR3nt: TGTGCCAGCAGTGACCGCGTAGCGGGAGGATCAACAGATACGCAGTATTTT; CDR3aa: CASSDRVAGGSTDTQYF; j_gene: TRBJ2-3; v_gene: TRBV6-4; d_gene: TRBD2; len: 17; abundance: .
CDR3nt: TGTGCCAGCAGGACTAGCGGGGTGAATGAGCAGTTCTTC; CDR3aa: CASRTSGVNEQFF; j_gene: TRBJ2-1; v_gene: TRBV14; d_gene: TRBD2; len: 13; abundance: .
CDR3nt: TGTGCCAGCACCGAGAGTGGGCAGGGGTATGGCTACACCTTC; CDR3aa: CASTESGQGYGYTF; j_gene: TRBJ1-2; v_gene: TRBV6-5; d_gene: .; len: 14; abundance: .
CDR3nt: TGCGCCAGCCAGAAGAGGACAGGGGAATTCTACGAGCAGTACTTC; CDR3aa: CASQKRTGEFYEQYF; j_gene: TRBJ2-7; v_gene: TRBV4-3; d_gene: TRBD1; len: 15; abundance: .
CDR3nt: TGTGCCAGCAGTCTCACTGGGAGGCGAGGAACTAATGAAAAACTGTTTTTT; CDR3aa: CASSLTGRRGTNEKLFF; j_gene: TRBJ1-4; v_gene: TRBV28; d_gene: .; len: 17; abundance: .
CDR3nt: TGTGCCAGCAGTGAAGAGGGCGGGAGGGCCCCATCTTGGGAGCAGTTCTTC; CDR3aa: CASSEEGGRAPSWEQFF; j_gene: TRBJ2-1; v_gene: TRBV2; d_gene: TRBD2; len: 17; abundance: few
CDR3nt: TGTGCCAGCAGCGTAGGCTCGGGGGCGAACACCGGGGAGCTGTTTTTT; CDR3aa: CASSVGSGANTGELFF; j_gene: TRBJ2-2; v_gene: TRBV9; d_gene: .; len: 16; abundance: few
CDR3nt: TGTGCCAGCAGCTTCAACGCTAATCCTCATGGCTACACCTTC; CDR3aa: CASSFNANPHGYTF; j_gene: TRBJ1-2; v_gene: TRBV28; d_gene: .; len: 14; abundance: .
CDR3nt: TGTGCCAGCAGCTTAGATGGCACCAGGGAGGAGACGCAGTATTTT; CDR3aa: CASSLDGTREETQYF; j_gene: TRBJ2-3; v_gene: TRBV11-3; d_gene: .; len: 15; abundance: .
CDR3nt: TGCGCCAGCAGCTTGGATCCTAGCACCTACTACGAGCAGTACTTC; CDR3aa: CASSLDPSTYYEQYF; j_gene: TRBJ2-7; v_gene: TRBV5-1; d_gene: .; len: 15; abundance: .
CDR3nt: TGTGCCAGTAGTATTGCGGGCTACTCTGGAAACACCATATATTTT; CDR3aa: CASSIAGYSGNTIYF; j_gene: TRBJ1-3; v_gene: TRBV19; d_gene: .; len: 15; abundance: .
CDR3nt: TGTGCCAGCAGCACGGGACAGGGGGTCTACGAGCAGTACTTC; CDR3aa: CASSTGQGVYEQYF; j_gene: TRBJ2-7; v_gene: TRBV11-2; d_gene: TRBD1; len: 14; abundance: .
CDR3nt: TGTGCCAGCAGCGGTAGATCCCTCTACGAGCAGTACTTC; CDR3aa: CASSGRSLYEQYF; j_gene: TRBJ2-7; v_gene: TRBV7-2; d_gene: .; len: 13; abundance: .
CDR3nt: TGTGCCAGCAGCGTAGGATCCAGGGATGAAGCTTTCTTT; CDR3aa: CASSVGSRDEAFF; j_gene: TRBJ1-1; v_gene: TRBV9; d_gene: .; len: 13; abundance: .
CDR3nt: TGTGCCAGCAGCCAGACAAGATTTAGCGGGGCCTCCTACGAGCAGTACTTC; CDR3aa: CASSQTRFSGASYEQYF; j_gene: TRBJ2-7; v_gene: TRBV13; d_gene: TRBD2; len: 17; abundance: .
CDR3nt: TGCGCCAGCAGCTCTTCCCCCGGGACTAGCGGGAGTAGGTGGCAGTTCTTC; CDR3aa: CASSSSPGTSGSRWQFF; j_gene: TRBJ2-1; v_gene: TRBV5-1; d_gene: TRBD2; len: 17; abundance: .
CDR3nt: TGTGCCATCAGGGGGAGCGGCTATAACTATGGCTACACCTTC; CDR3aa: CAIRGSGYNYGYTF; j_gene: TRBJ1-2; v_gene: TRBV6-1; d_gene: TRBD1; len: 14; abundance: .
CDR3nt: TGTGCCAGCAGCTGGGACAGGGACCCTCGCTCTGGGGCCAACGTCCTGACTTTC; CDR3aa: CASSWDRDPRSGANVLTF; j_gene: TRBJ2-6; v_gene: TRBV5-6; d_gene: TRBD1; len: 18; abundance: .
CDR3nt: TGTGCCAGCAGCGTAGACGACGGAGGGGACGAGCAGTACTTC; CDR3aa: CASSVDDGGDEQYF; j_gene: TRBJ2-7; v_gene: TRBV9; d_gene: .; len: 14; abundance: .
CDR3nt: TGTGCCAGCAGCCGTCAGGGGCGCGATGGCTACACCTTC; CDR3aa: CASSRQGRDGYTF; j_gene: TRBJ1-2; v_gene: TRBV7-2; d_gene: .; len: 13; abundance: .